This T cell receptor beta chain derives from a study of cytomegalovirus exposure and HLA in healthy donors. Across the whole study: The approximately 110 validation repertoires used a platform that matched the one used for the approximately 620 first-cohort repertoires, as a later analysis reported.

The assay was immunoSEQ multiplex PCR, and TCRdb's table has in-frame clones only and misses some. Here the sample spans tens of thousands of clones, 85% to 95% being singletons. The CDR3 sequence is 15 residues long. Germline CDR1 LNHDA, CDR2 SQIVND (reference sequence). Trimming removed 6 bases from V and 0 bases from J; junction bases left unmatched: 5. Findings and caveats of the study: Confirmation was obtained in vitro that a few CMV-associated chains are specific for CMV antigens. TCR clusters originating in the first cohort tended to co-occur in the 120 validation repertoires, according to a later analysis.

In regard to this clone: Its antigen remains unknown.

This clonotype was sampled from a woman aged 18-35 years in good health and CMV-seronegative. The chain employs TRBV19 and TRBJ1-2; 9 bases fit TRBD1. What was sequenced was PBMCs. The CDR3 sequence: CASSPDRGSNYGYTF. The CDR3 DNA follows: TGTGCCAGTAGCCCGGACAGGGGATCTAACTATGGCTACACCTTC.